One sample yielded the 21 T cell receptor beta chains listed below, sequenced in a study of OX40 agonist ivuxolimab in advanced cancers. Repertoires were generated with immunoSEQ multiplex PCR, while TCRdb's copy carries only in-frame clones and drops some. The data show about 49,000 clones, with around 85% seen just once and roughly 22% held by the top ten. Sequenced material: CD4+ or CD8+ T cells sorted from blood, taken in a trial of the OX40 agonist ivuxolimab. These receptors were obtained from an adult with an advanced solid tumor such as melanoma, head and neck, liver or kidney cancer.

J is TRBJ2-7 and V is TRBV28; a possible D gene is TRBD1 (5 bases). The germline V and J ends were trimmed by 3 bases and 4 bases, with 10 bases remaining between them. CDR3 length equals 13 residues. The germline CDR1 and CDR2 sequences are MDHEN and SYDVKM. CDR3 protein: CASSFDSAYEQYF. CDR3 DNA sequence: TGTGCCAGCAGTTTCGACAGCGCTTACGAGCAGTACTTC.

This chain joins TRBV7-8 and TRBJ2-4; no definite D call. This CDR3 comprises 14 residues. Trimming removed 2 bases at V and 1 base at J, with 6 bases between. In germline, CDR1 is SGHVS, CDR2 FQNEAQ. CDR3 DNA: TGTGCCAGCAGCTTAACGGATGCCAAAAACATTCAGTACTTC. Protein sequence: CASSLTDAKNIQYF.

J is TRBJ2-7 and V is TRBV7-6; a possible D gene is TRBD2 (5 bases). Trimming removed 2 bases at V and 3 bases at J, with 17 bases between. CDR3 length: 16 amino acids. The germline V gene encodes CDR1 SGHVS and CDR2 FNYEAQ. CDR3: CASSLQIRGEVYEQYF. The DNA of the CDR3 is TGTGCCAGCAGCTTACAGATCCGGGGAGAGGTCTACGAGCAGTACTTC.

The chain joins TRBV27 to TRBJ2-2, with no clear D. V was pared by 7 bases and J by 4 bases, with 10 bases between. CDR1 MNHEY and CDR2 SMNVEV come from the germline V gene (reference sequence). This CDR3 comprises 13 residues. The CDR3 loop reads CASNVVPTGELFF. CDR3 sequence (DNA): TGTGCCAGCAACGTAGTACCCACCGGGGAGCTGTTTTTT.

This clone was counted a few times. The chain carries TRBV30 and TRBJ1-1; D might be TRBD1 (5 bases). Per the germline V gene, CDR1 is GTSNPN and CDR2 is SVGIG (reference sequence). This CDR3 region has 13 residues. Trimming removed 5 bases at V and 6 bases at J, with 16 bases between. The CDR3: CAWAIGVVAEAFF. The CDR3 DNA is TGTGCCTGGGCAATAGGGGTAGTCGCTGAAGCTTTCTTT.

The rearrangement uses TRBV18 and TRBJ1-5; tentative D call: TRBD1 (5 bases). V was trimmed by 6 bases and J by 4 bases, leaving 16 bases between them. The CDR3 runs to 15 residues. Germline CDR1 reads KGHSH; CDR2 reads LQKENI. CDR3 loop: CASSPGHGANQPQHF. The CDR3 region has the DNA TGTGCCAGCTCCCCCGGACACGGGGCGAATCAGCCCCAGCATTTT.

Notes on this clone: Other nucleotide sequences from this sample produce the same CDR3. The chain combines TRBV5-6 with TRBJ1-3; the D is unclear. This CDR3 has 14 residues. CDR1 and CDR2 from the germline V gene are SGHDT and YYEEEE. V was clipped by 2 bases and J by 0 bases, with 6 bases between them. In DNA, the CDR3 is TGTGCCAGCAGCTTAGGGAACTCTGGAAACACCATATATTTT. Protein: CASSLGNSGNTIYF.

The V call is TRBV4-3, the J call TRBJ1-6, with D unresolved. CDR1 LGHNA and CDR2 YSLEER come from the germline V gene. V was pared by 4 bases and J by 6 bases, with 10 bases between. There are 14 residues in the CDR3. CDR3 coding DNA: TGCGCCAGCAGCCCCCTTCGGGGTAATTCACCCCTCCACTTT. Translating it yields CASSPLRGNSPLHF.

The chain uses TRBV29-1 and TRBJ1-1; 11 positions agree with TRBD1. Germline CDR1 reads SQVTM; CDR2 reads ANQGSEA. With V trimmed by 1 base and J by 9 bases, 7 bases remained unmatched. This CDR3 has 14 residues. CDR3 nucleotides: TGCAGCGTTGAAGCCGGGACAGGGGGAGGAAAAGCTTTCTTT. This codes for CSVEAGTGGGKAFF. Together with reference TRBV29-1 and TRBJ1-1, the CDR3 gives the full variable domain: SAVISQKPSRDICQRGTSLTIQCQVDSQVTMMFWYRQQPGQSLTLIATANQGSEATYESGFVIDKFPISRPNLTFSTLTVSNMSPEDSSIYLCSVEAGTGGGKAFFGQGTRLTVV.

The chain has TRBV27 and TRBJ1-6; no reliable D call. V was shortened by 3 bases and J by 8 bases, with 11 bases between the two germline ends. The CDR3 has 14 amino acids. Germline V gene lookup returns CDR1 MNHEY and CDR2 SMNVEV (reference sequence). CDR3 residues: CASSLLLGHSPLHF. In nucleotides, the CDR3 is TGTGCCAGCAGTTTGTTGCTAGGGCATTCACCCCTCCACTTT.

Only one count was recorded for this clone. The chain has TRBV6-4 and TRBJ2-1; D call uncertain. V was clipped by 2 bases and J by 4 bases, with 6 bases between them. The CDR3 spans 13 residues. Germline values: CDR1 MRHNA, CDR2 SNTAGT. The CDR3 DNA reads as TGTGCCAGCAGTGACACCTATTACAATGAGCAGTTCTTC. This codes for CASSDTYYNEQFF.

The chain recombines TRBV5-4 with TRBJ2-5; D remains ambiguous. CDR1 and CDR2 (germline): SGHNT, YYREEE (reference sequence). V was cut by 7 bases and J by 0 bases, with 10 bases left in between. The CDR3 runs to 13 residues. The DNA for the CDR3 is TGTGCCAGCCTACTCGACAACCAAGAGACCCAGTACTTC. Amino acids: CASLLDNQETQYF.

CDR3 amino acids: CASSRTWTAESYGYTF. Written as DNA, the CDR3 is TGTGCCAGTAGTCGTACCTGGACGGCAGAGAGCTATGGCTACACCTTC. The genes are TRBV19 and TRBJ1-2, with D unclear. The CDR3 spans 16 residues. Germline V gene lookup returns CDR1 LNHDA and CDR2 SQIVND (reference sequence). Trimming took 5 bases from V and 4 from J, leaving 20 bases between them.

The chain has TRBV6-1 and TRBJ2-7, with D possibly being TRBD2 (6 bases). Germline V gene sequence: CDR1 MNHNS, CDR2 SASEGT. The CDR3 consists of 12 residues. Trimming left V 7 bases short and J 6 bases short, with 13 bases between. The CDR3 region has the DNA TGTGCCAGCAACACGGTGGGAGGCGAGCAGTACGTC. Its protein is CASNTVGGEQYV.

The rearrangement links TRBV9 to TRBJ1-1, with D unclear. The germline V gene has CDR1 SGDLS and CDR2 YYNGEE. Trimming took 0 bases from V and 8 from J, leaving 14 bases between them. CDR3 length equals 14 residues. Here the CDR3 reads CASSVGGYRSEAFF. In DNA, the CDR3 is TGTGCCAGCAGCGTAGGTGGGTATCGGTCGGAAGCTTTCTTT.

This sequence joins TRBV28 and TRBJ2-1, with 10 bases matching TRBD2. Germline CDR1 is MDHEN and CDR2 is SYDVKM. CDR3 length: 16 amino acids. V trimming: 6 bases; J trimming: 8 bases; junction bases outside the gene matches: 13. The CDR3 region is CASSPGISGGSDEQFF. Written as DNA, the CDR3 is TGTGCCAGCAGCCCCGGGATTAGCGGGGGGAGCGATGAGCAGTTCTTC.

A single count supports this clone. V and J are TRBV19 and TRBJ2-3; D is perhaps TRBD2 (5 bases). Trimming removed 3 bases at V and 4 bases at J, with 14 bases between. CDR3 size: 15 residues. Germline V CDR1 and CDR2: LNHDA, SQIVND (reference sequence). CDR3 amino acids: CASSIGGSSADTQYF. CDR3 nucleotide sequence: TGTGCCAGTAGTATCGGCGGCAGTAGCGCAGATACGCAGTATTTT.

The rearrangement joins TRBV7-9 to TRBJ2-3, with 7 positions matching TRBD2. The V gene end was trimmed by 10 bases and the J gene end by 5 bases; junction bases not matched to a gene: 12. The CDR3 length is 14 residues. CDR1 is SEHNR and CDR2 is FQNEAQ in the germline V gene (reference sequence). The CDR3: CAISRAGPKDTQYF. In DNA form, the CDR3 reads TGTGCCATTTCTAGAGCGGGGCCTAAAGATACGCAGTATTTT.

The chain has TRBV9 and TRBJ2-7, with unresolved D. The CDR3 covers 13 residues. Germline V lookup: CDR1 SGDLS, CDR2 YYNGEE. Trimming removed 2 bases from V and 0 bases from J, with 6 bases in between. CDR3: CASSVGISYEQYF. The CDR3, as DNA: TGTGCCAGCAGCGTCGGAATCTCCTACGAGCAGTACTTC.

The chain couples TRBV5-6 to TRBJ2-7, with 9 positions matching TRBD1. This CDR3 contains 16 residues. V lost 3 bases to trimming and J lost 2 bases; unmatched junction nucleotides: 9. Germline V lookup: CDR1 SGHDT, CDR2 YYEEEE. The CDR3 here is CASSYSPGQGTYEQYF. The CDR3 bases are TGTGCCAGCAGCTATTCTCCGGGACAGGGAACCTACGAGCAGTACTTC.

To note about this clone: A junction end diverges from the germline sequence, so it may reflect a read error. The sample has other DNA sequences that encode this CDR3 too. The chain carries TRBV4-1 and TRBJ1-6; 7 positions match TRBD1. The length of the CDR3 is 17 residues. Germline values: CDR1 MGHRA, CDR2 YSYEKL. The CDR3 nucleotides are TGCGCCAGTAGCCAAGATGTGGGGACAGACCTTAATTCACCCCTCCACTTT. Translation gives CASSQDVGTDLNSPLHF.